Listed below are T cell receptor beta chains from one sample, sequenced in a study of post-analysis software for immune sequencing data. TCRdb redid the calling of the PCR reads with MiXCR, one entry per CDR3 protein. The data contain hundreds of thousands of distinct CDR3 sequences, around 27% of them singletons. What was sequenced was blood. These receptors were obtained from a girl aged 5-17 years with multiple sclerosis. The CDR3 runs from the conserved cysteine through the conserved F or W. A D gene is named only where the DNA matches it firmly. Size values are once, few and many counts, or a class for expanded clones, and some rows have none.

V: TRBV5-1; J: TRBJ2-1; size: .; D: TRBD2; CDR3: CASSRGTSGSGFWNEQFF; DNA: TGCGCCAGCAGCCGCGGGACTAGCGGGAGCGGATTTTGGAATGAGCAGTTCTTC
V: TRBV27; J: TRBJ2-7; size: .; D: .; CDR3: CASSLSGRSEQYF; DNA: TGTGCCAGCAGTCTTTCGGGGCGGAGCGAGCAGTACTTC
V: TRBV12-3/TRBV12-4; J: TRBJ2-7; size: few; D: TRBD2; CDR3: CASSLYRGDDNNEQYF; DNA: TGTGCCAGCAGTTTATATCGGGGGGACGACAATAATGAGCAGTACTTC
V: TRBV20-1; J: TRBJ2-1; size: .; D: TRBD1; CDR3: CRATDRSYEQFF; DNA: TGCAGGGCTACGGACAGGTCCTACGAGCAGTTCTTC
V: TRBV20-1; J: TRBJ2-3; size: .; D: .; CDR3: CSARAQRGQYF; DNA: TGCAGTGCTAGAGCACAACGGGGCCAGTATTTT
V: TRBV27; J: TRBJ1-4; size: .; D: .; CDR3: CASSLWPPQSYNEKLFF; DNA: TGTGCCAGCAGTTTATGGCCCCCACAGAGCTATAATGAAAAACTGTTTTTT
V: TRBV25-1; J: TRBJ2-3; size: .; D: .; CDR3: CASSGPRTPHRSDTQYF; DNA: TGTGCCAGCAGTGGACCCCGGACCCCTCACCGGTCAGATACGCAGTATTTT
V: TRBV6-2/TRBV6-3; J: TRBJ2-1; size: few; D: TRBD2; CDR3: CASFSLAGNSDNEQFF; DNA: TGTGCCAGTTTCTCCCTAGCGGGAAACTCGGACAATGAGCAGTTCTTC
V: TRBV27; J: TRBJ2-7; size: few; D: .; CDR3: CASSLARDTRYEQYF; DNA: TGTGCCAGCAGTTTAGCGCGGGATACCCGGTACGAGCAGTACTTC
V: TRBV7-7; J: TRBJ2-7; size: many; D: .; CDR3: CASSPNRVAYEQYF; DNA: TGTGCCAGCAGCCCTAACAGAGTAGCCTACGAGCAGTACTTC
V: TRBV7-2; J: TRBJ2-2; size: few; D: .; CDR3: CASSGLRGTGELFF; DNA: TGTGCCAGCAGCGGCCTTAGGGGTACCGGGGAGCTGTTTTTT
V: TRBV5-1; J: TRBJ2-1; size: few; D: TRBD1; CDR3: CASSLTGTGGSEQFF; DNA: TGCGCCAGCAGCTTGACCGGGACAGGGGGTAGTGAGCAGTTCTTC
V: TRBV28; J: TRBJ2-1; size: few; D: .; CDR3: CASSLRGQRAGYNEQFF; DNA: TGTGCCAGCAGTTTACGGGGCCAGAGGGCCGGGTACAATGAGCAGTTCTTC
V: TRBV7-9; J: TRBJ2-7; size: few; D: .; CDR3: CASASGPRGYEQYF; DNA: TGTGCCAGCGCTTCAGGGCCGAGGGGTTACGAGCAGTACTTC
V: TRBV13; J: TRBJ2-2; size: once; D: TRBD2; CDR3: CASSLTGGPVRELFF; DNA: TGTGCCAGCAGCTTAACGGGAGGGCCGGTCCGGGAGCTGTTTTTT
V: TRBV5-1; J: TRBJ2-1; size: .; D: TRBD2; CDR3: CASSPGTSGAYEQFF; DNA: TGCGCCAGCAGCCCCGGGACTAGCGGGGCCTATGAGCAGTTCTTC
V: TRBV6-2/TRBV6-3; J: TRBJ2-5; size: few; D: .; CDR3: CASSYKAETQYF; DNA: TGTGCCAGCAGTTACAAGGCAGAGACCCAGTACTTC
V: TRBV5-1; J: TRBJ1-1; size: .; D: .; CDR3: CASSSRGGKIDLRPNTEAFF; DNA: TGCGCCAGCAGCTCCCGCGGGGGAAAGATAGATTTGCGACCGAACACTGAAGCTTTCTTT
V: TRBV28; J: TRBJ2-1; size: few; D: .; CDR3: CASERGSGEQFF; DNA: TGTGCCAGCGAGAGGGGATCGGGTGAGCAGTTCTTC